The source of this TCR delta chain is a study of Vδ1+ human thymocytes. Study outcomes and limitations: Thymic TRG and TRD repertoires appeared highly polyclonal. Around a fifth of thymic delta-chain sequences were Vdelta2, with few Vdelta3, unlike blood Vdelta1+ controls. The authors advised highly purified populations and single-cell validation.

Germline V gene sequence: CDR1 TSWWSYY, CDR2 QGS. The CDR3 is made up of 17 amino acids. Trimming pared 2 bases from V and 2 bases from J, leaving 18 bases between. After alphabeta T cell depletion, CD3+ Vdelta1+ Vdelta2- thymocytes were sorted. The template was reverse-transcribed extracted RNA. The CDR3 regions were amplified by multiplex PCR from V-gene primers to a constant-region primer. TCRdb processed the multiplex PCR reads again with the CATT caller. Among over 65,000 delta-chain clones listed, about 35% were seen once. In regard to this clone: Antigen unknown.

This chain links TRDV1 with TRDJ1; the D is unclear. The sample was Vdelta1+ gamma-delta thymocytes from the thymus. The subset denotes: FACS-sorted CD3+ TCRalphabeta- TCRVdelta1+ TCRVdelta2- thymocytes. The receptor's source is a boy in the first two years of life who had congenital heart surgery. For the CDR3, the DNA is TGTGCTCTTGGGGAATTGATAGGACGGAGTCGGACCGATAAACTCATCTTT. This gives the protein CALGELIGRSRTDKLIF.